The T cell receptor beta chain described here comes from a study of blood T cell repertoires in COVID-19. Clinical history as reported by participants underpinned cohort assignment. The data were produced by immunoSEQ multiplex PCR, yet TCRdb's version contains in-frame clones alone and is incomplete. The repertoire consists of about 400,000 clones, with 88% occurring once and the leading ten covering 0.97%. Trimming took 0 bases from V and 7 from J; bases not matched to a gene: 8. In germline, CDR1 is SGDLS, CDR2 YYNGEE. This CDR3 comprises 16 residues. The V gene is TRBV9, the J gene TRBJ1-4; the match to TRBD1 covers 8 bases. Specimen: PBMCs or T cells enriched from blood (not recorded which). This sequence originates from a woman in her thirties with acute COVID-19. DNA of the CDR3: TGTGCCAGCAGCGTAGACAAGGACAGGGTGACTGAAAAACTGTTTTTT. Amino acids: CASSVDKDRVTEKLFF. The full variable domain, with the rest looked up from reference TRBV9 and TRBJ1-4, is DSGVTQTPKHLITATGQRVTLRCSPRSGDLSVYWYQQSLDQGLQFLIQYYNGEERAKGNILERFSAQQFPDLHSELNLSSLELGDSALYFCASSVDKDRVTEKLFFGSGTQLSVL.